This section outlines one T cell receptor (beta chain) sequence together with its context. The sample belongs to a study of control samples from healthy donors and cancer patients. The table came from immunoSEQ multiplex PCR; TCRdb's copy has only in-frame clones and leaves some out. The sample records about 160,000 clones, around 94% being singletons. This sequence originates from a man aged 60 to 69 with colorectal cancer. The sample was PBMCs.

The CDR3 nucleotides are TGTGCCAGCAGCCAAGGACAGGGGAACACCGGGGAGCTGTTTTTT. Protein sequence: CASSQGQGNTGELFF. The rearrangement uses TRBV5-4 and TRBJ2-2; TRBD1 agrees at 8 bases. Germline V gene data show CDR1 as SGHNT and CDR2 as YYREEE (reference sequence). The CDR3 spans 15 residues. Germline trimming cut 4 bases from V and 1 base from J; bases unmatched to any gene: 3.